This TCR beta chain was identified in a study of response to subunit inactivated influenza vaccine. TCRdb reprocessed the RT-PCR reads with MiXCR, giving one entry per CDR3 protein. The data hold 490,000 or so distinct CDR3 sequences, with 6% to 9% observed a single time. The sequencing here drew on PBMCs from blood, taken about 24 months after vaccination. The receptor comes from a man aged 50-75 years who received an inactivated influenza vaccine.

The CDR3: CASIPGTRGAGELFF. DNA of the CDR3: TGTGCCAGCATTCCCGGGACCCGAGGGGCCGGGGAGCTGTTTTTT. The chain combines TRBV12-3 or TRBV12-4 with TRBJ2-2; D might be TRBD1 or TRBD2, each matching 5 bases. V was shortened by 7 bases and J by 6 bases, with 18 bases between the two germline ends. This CDR3 spans 15 amino acids.